These T cell receptor beta chains were read from a single sample in a study of human T cells and chemical hapten exposure. TCRdb called the RACE reads again in MiXCR, with one record for every CDR3 protein. The sample gives roughly 60,000 distinct CDR3 sequences, around 12% of which show up once; 2.4% is in the top ten. The sequences come from whole blood, collected in connection with sensitization to the hapten diphenylcyclopropenone (DPC). The receptors were sampled from a young man with alopecia areata. Some clones in this sample may be carry-over from other donors' samples. CDR3s include the opening cysteine and the closing phenylalanine or tryptophan. A D gene is named only where the DNA matches it firmly. A row's size may be missing; if present it is once, few, many or a size class.

clone_size: few; v_call: TRBV3-1; j_call: TRBJ1-1; d_call: .; cdr3_aa: CASSQVESGGTEAFF; cdr3_nt: TGTGCCAGCAGCCAAGTTGAGTCCGGGGGCACTGAAGCTTTCTTT
clone_size: few; v_call: TRBV21-1; j_call: TRBJ1-5; d_call: .; cdr3_aa: CASSKWHSGGVINQPQHF; cdr3_nt: TGTGCCAGCAGCAAATGGCATTCAGGTGGAGTTATCAATCAGCCCCAGCATTTT
clone_size: many; v_call: TRBV29-1; j_call: TRBJ2-5; d_call: .; cdr3_aa: CSVYRGGETQYF; cdr3_nt: TGCAGCGTGTACAGGGGAGGAGAGACCCAGTACTTC
clone_size: many; v_call: TRBV15; j_call: TRBJ2-3; d_call: TRBD1; cdr3_aa: CATSKRGRDTQYF; cdr3_nt: TGTGCCACCAGCAAGAGGGGGCGGGATACGCAGTATTTT
clone_size: .; v_call: TRBV16; j_call: TRBJ2-1; d_call: TRBD2; cdr3_aa: CASSQGRTSGGQFF; cdr3_nt: TGTGCCAGCAGCCAAGGACGAACTAGCGGGGGGCAGTTCTTC
clone_size: once; v_call: TRBV12-3/TRBV12-4; j_call: TRBJ1-4; d_call: .; cdr3_aa: CASSLVGTFGGKLFF; cdr3_nt: TGTGCCAGCAGTTTGGTGGGGACTTTCGGGGGAAAACTGTTTTTT
clone_size: many; v_call: TRBV28; j_call: TRBJ1-3; d_call: .; cdr3_aa: CASSMGGAHSGNTIYF; cdr3_nt: TGTGCCAGCAGTATGGGCGGGGCGCACTCTGGAAACACCATATATTTT
clone_size: many; v_call: TRBV11-2; j_call: TRBJ2-3; d_call: .; cdr3_aa: CASSLVRGTADTDTQYF; cdr3_nt: TGTGCCAGCAGCTTAGTTCGCGGGACAGCAGACACAGATACGCAGTATTTT
clone_size: .; v_call: TRBV3-1; j_call: TRBJ1-5; d_call: TRBD1; cdr3_aa: CASSPGQNQPQHF; cdr3_nt: TGTGCCAGCAGCCCGGGACAGAATCAGCCCCAGCATTTT
clone_size: many; v_call: TRBV6-1; j_call: TRBJ2-1; d_call: TRBD2; cdr3_aa: CASSEEAGGGNEQFF; cdr3_nt: TGTGCCAGCAGTGAAGAAGCGGGGGGTGGGAATGAGCAGTTCTTC
clone_size: few; v_call: TRBV6-4; j_call: TRBJ1-1; d_call: .; cdr3_aa: CASSGNRANTEAFF; cdr3_nt: TGTGCCAGCAGTGGTAACAGGGCGAACACTGAAGCTTTCTTT
clone_size: many; v_call: TRBV12-3/TRBV12-4; j_call: TRBJ1-1; d_call: .; cdr3_aa: CATPPAVNTEAFF; cdr3_nt: TGTGCCACCCCCCCGGCGGTGAACACTGAAGCTTTCTTT
clone_size: few; v_call: TRBV9; j_call: TRBJ2-3; d_call: .; cdr3_aa: CASTTDRRPDTQYF; cdr3_nt: TGTGCCAGCACCACCGACCGACGGCCAGATACGCAGTATTTT
clone_size: many; v_call: TRBV2; j_call: TRBJ1-1; d_call: .; cdr3_aa: CASSVDSTNTEAFF; cdr3_nt: TGTGCCAGCAGTGTCGACAGCACAAACACTGAAGCTTTCTTT
clone_size: many; v_call: TRBV20-1; j_call: TRBJ1-4; d_call: .; cdr3_aa: CSAHSGQREKLFF; cdr3_nt: TGCAGTGCTCATTCGGGGCAAAGGGAAAAACTGTTTTTT
clone_size: .; v_call: TRBV2; j_call: TRBJ2-1; d_call: .; cdr3_aa: CASRTLGGNEQFF; cdr3_nt: TGTGCCAGCAGGACACTAGGAGGCAATGAGCAGTTCTTC
clone_size: .; v_call: TRBV4-3; j_call: TRBJ1-4; d_call: .; cdr3_aa: CASSQDLGTGGEKLFF; cdr3_nt: TGCGCCAGCAGCCAAGATCTAGGAACAGGCGGGGAAAAACTGTTTTTT
clone_size: .; v_call: TRBV4-3; j_call: TRBJ2-1; d_call: TRBD1; cdr3_aa: CASGHDRDRYNEQFF; cdr3_nt: TGCGCCAGCGGCCATGACCGGGACAGGTACAATGAGCAGTTCTTC
clone_size: .; v_call: TRBV28; j_call: TRBJ2-7; d_call: .; cdr3_aa: CASSLRGYEQYF; cdr3_nt: TGTGCCAGCAGTTTACGGGGCTACGAGCAGTACTTC
clone_size: few; v_call: TRBV4-3; j_call: TRBJ2-7; d_call: .; cdr3_aa: CASSQDTVSYEQYF; cdr3_nt: TGCGCCAGCAGCCAAGATACTGTTTCCTACGAGCAGTACTTC
clone_size: .; v_call: TRBV18; j_call: TRBJ2-7; d_call: .; cdr3_aa: CASSPSLGEQYF; cdr3_nt: TGTGCCAGCTCACCAAGTTTAGGGGAGCAGTACTTC
clone_size: many; v_call: TRBV18; j_call: TRBJ2-3; d_call: .; cdr3_aa: CASQTGGSDTQYF; cdr3_nt: TGTGCCAGCCAAACCGGGGGATCAGATACGCAGTATTTT
clone_size: .; v_call: TRBV30; j_call: TRBJ2-7; d_call: .; cdr3_aa: CAWSEMMGEANYEQYF; cdr3_nt: TGTGCCTGGAGTGAAATGATGGGGGAAGCTAACTACGAGCAGTACTTC
clone_size: .; v_call: TRBV6-5; j_call: TRBJ2-3; d_call: .; cdr3_aa: CASSPSAPGGVGTDTQYF; cdr3_nt: TGTGCCAGCAGTCCGTCCGCTCCTGGAGGCGTCGGCACAGATACGCAGTATTTT
clone_size: .; v_call: TRBV28; j_call: TRBJ2-1; d_call: .; cdr3_aa: CASSLNGPGPYNEQFF; cdr3_nt: TGTGCCAGCAGTTTAAACGGTCCCGGGCCCTACAATGAGCAGTTCTTC
clone_size: many; v_call: TRBV6-2/TRBV6-3; j_call: TRBJ1-2; d_call: .; cdr3_aa: CASSPRTDDGYTF; cdr3_nt: TGTGCCAGCAGCCCGCGGACAGACGATGGCTACACCTTC
clone_size: many; v_call: TRBV7-7; j_call: TRBJ1-5; d_call: .; cdr3_aa: CASQPLEADQPQHF; cdr3_nt: TGTGCCAGCCAACCTCTAGAGGCAGATCAGCCCCAGCATTTT
clone_size: many; v_call: TRBV7-3; j_call: TRBJ2-6; d_call: .; cdr3_aa: CASSLMGMGAGANVLTF; cdr3_nt: TGTGCCAGCAGCTTAATGGGGATGGGGGCTGGGGCCAACGTCCTGACTTTC
clone_size: few; v_call: TRBV30; j_call: TRBJ1-2; d_call: .; cdr3_aa: CAGSLRPRRAYGYTF; cdr3_nt: TGTGCCGGGAGCCTGCGACCAAGACGGGCCTATGGCTACACCTTC
clone_size: few; v_call: TRBV19; j_call: TRBJ2-7; d_call: .; cdr3_aa: CASSISSWAVEQYF; cdr3_nt: TGTGCCAGTAGTATCTCGAGCTGGGCGGTCGAGCAGTACTTC
clone_size: .; v_call: TRBV30; j_call: TRBJ1-6; d_call: .; cdr3_aa: CAWSSLERSPLHF; cdr3_nt: TGTGCCTGGAGTTCTCTAGAACGTTCACCCCTCCACTTT
clone_size: .; v_call: TRBV9; j_call: TRBJ2-5; d_call: TRBD1; cdr3_aa: CASSVAGAGGFETQYF; cdr3_nt: TGTGCCAGCAGCGTAGCTGGGGCAGGGGGTTTCGAGACCCAGTACTTC
clone_size: .; v_call: TRBV9; j_call: TRBJ1-1; d_call: .; cdr3_aa: CASSVDGRQLEAFF; cdr3_nt: TGTGCCAGCAGCGTAGATGGGCGGCAGCTTGAAGCTTTCTTT
clone_size: many; v_call: TRBV18; j_call: TRBJ1-6; d_call: TRBD1; cdr3_aa: CASSAPGQGASYNSPLHF; cdr3_nt: TGTGCCAGCTCGGCCCCGGGACAGGGGGCCTCCTATAATTCACCCCTCCACTTT
clone_size: .; v_call: TRBV2; j_call: TRBJ2-3; d_call: .; cdr3_aa: CASTLLGDTQYF; cdr3_nt: TGTGCCAGCACGCTTCTGGGAGATACGCAGTATTTT
clone_size: few; v_call: TRBV4-2; j_call: TRBJ1-3; d_call: .; cdr3_aa: CASSQDWGTSVGNTIYF; cdr3_nt: TGTGCCAGCAGCCAAGATTGGGGGACGTCCGTGGGAAACACCATATATTTT
clone_size: many; v_call: TRBV9; j_call: TRBJ2-1; d_call: .; cdr3_aa: CASSLRQSSLNNEQFF; cdr3_nt: TGTGCCAGCAGCCTAAGACAATCCTCCTTAAACAATGAGCAGTTCTTC
clone_size: few; v_call: TRBV19; j_call: TRBJ2-1; d_call: .; cdr3_aa: CASNSGRNEQFF; cdr3_nt: TGTGCCAGTAACTCTGGAAGAAATGAGCAGTTCTTC
clone_size: many; v_call: TRBV7-9; j_call: TRBJ2-7; d_call: .; cdr3_aa: CASSPARTPYEQYF; cdr3_nt: TGTGCCAGCAGCCCTGCCCGGACACCCTACGAGCAGTACTTC
clone_size: .; v_call: TRBV28; j_call: TRBJ2-7; d_call: .; cdr3_aa: CASSLLWNEQYF; cdr3_nt: TGTGCCAGCAGCTTGCTTTGGAACGAGCAGTACTTC
clone_size: many; v_call: TRBV7-7; j_call: TRBJ2-7; d_call: .; cdr3_aa: CASSLVRGGEQYF; cdr3_nt: TGTGCCAGCAGCTTAGTTAGAGGGGGCGAGCAGTACTTC
clone_size: many; v_call: TRBV6-5; j_call: TRBJ1-1; d_call: TRBD1; cdr3_aa: CASSPSRGRLDTEAFF; cdr3_nt: TGTGCCAGCAGTCCGTCCAGGGGGCGTTTGGACACTGAAGCTTTCTTT
clone_size: few; v_call: TRBV12-3/TRBV12-4; j_call: TRBJ1-6; d_call: TRBD1; cdr3_aa: CASSLTGTGGWSPLHF; cdr3_nt: TGTGCCAGCAGTTTGACTGGGACAGGGGGGTGGTCACCCCTCCACTTT
clone_size: few; v_call: TRBV19; j_call: TRBJ1-2; d_call: .; cdr3_aa: CASTSRAAHYGYTF; cdr3_nt: TGTGCCAGTACCTCAAGAGCCGCCCACTATGGCTACACCTTC
clone_size: few; v_call: TRBV2; j_call: TRBJ2-1; d_call: .; cdr3_aa: CASSEAGGTDRNEQFF; cdr3_nt: TGTGCCAGCAGTGAAGCCGGGGGCACGGATCGGAATGAGCAGTTCTTC
clone_size: many; v_call: TRBV7-8; j_call: TRBJ1-2; d_call: TRBD1; cdr3_aa: CASSARTGGRGYTF; cdr3_nt: TGTGCCAGCAGCGCCCGGACAGGCGGACGCGGCTACACCTTC
clone_size: .; v_call: TRBV9; j_call: TRBJ1-2; d_call: .; cdr3_aa: CASSERGFLDGYTF; cdr3_nt: TGTGCCAGCAGTGAGAGGGGGTTTTTGGATGGCTACACCTTC
clone_size: few; v_call: TRBV5-6; j_call: TRBJ1-5; d_call: .; cdr3_aa: CASSLTSGTGYNQPQHF; cdr3_nt: TGTGCCAGCAGCTTGACTTCCGGGACGGGGTACAATCAGCCCCAGCATTTT
clone_size: many; v_call: TRBV27; j_call: TRBJ2-7; d_call: .; cdr3_aa: CASSGMGGETYEQYF; cdr3_nt: TGTGCCAGCAGTGGTATGGGAGGAGAGACGTACGAGCAGTACTTC
clone_size: many; v_call: TRBV6-2/TRBV6-3; j_call: TRBJ1-1; d_call: TRBD1; cdr3_aa: CASSRRQGPWNTEAFF; cdr3_nt: TGTGCCAGCAGTCGGAGACAGGGACCCTGGAACACTGAAGCTTTCTTT
clone_size: .; v_call: TRBV12-3/TRBV12-4; j_call: TRBJ2-7; d_call: .; cdr3_aa: CASSFGSRYEQYF; cdr3_nt: TGTGCCAGCAGTTTTGGCAGTCGCTACGAGCAGTACTTC
clone_size: .; v_call: TRBV7-2; j_call: TRBJ1-1; d_call: .; cdr3_aa: CASSERQLGSEAFF; cdr3_nt: TGTGCCAGCAGCGAGAGACAGTTGGGGTCTGAAGCTTTCTTT
clone_size: many; v_call: TRBV5-6; j_call: TRBJ2-7; d_call: TRBD1; cdr3_aa: CASSERQGGVEEQYF; cdr3_nt: TGTGCCAGCAGCGAGAGACAGGGGGGAGTGGAGGAGCAGTACTTC
clone_size: many; v_call: TRBV28; j_call: TRBJ1-2; d_call: .; cdr3_aa: CASSFGQHINYGYTF; cdr3_nt: TGTGCCAGCAGTTTCGGGCAGCACATTAACTATGGCTACACCTTC